Presented here are 2 T cell receptor beta chains from one specimen sequenced in a study of regulatory T cells in long-lasting Graves disease. With iRepertoire HTBI primers and Arm-PCR of CDR3 regions, TCR beta libraries were built. MiXCR, applied by TCRdb to the multiplex PCR reads, yields one record per CDR3 protein. The sample records 430,000 or so distinct CDR3 sequences, over 20% being singletons. Time point defined: persistent/refractory GD, antithyroid drugs over 5 years with positive TRAb. Researchers made the TCR library from RNA that was extracted from PBMCs. Sequencing was performed on peripheral blood mononuclear cells (PBMCs), taken when the disease was refractory, from a patient treated with antithyroid drugs. The receptors shown here come from a female donor with Graves disease.

This clonotype appeared many times. The chain recombines TRBV2 with TRBJ2-1, with D possibly matching TRBD2 (5 bases). Germline V gene data show CDR1 as SNHLY and CDR2 as FYNNEI. This CDR3 has 13 residues. V was cut by 4 bases and J by 6 bases, with 10 bases left in between. CDR3 in amino acids: CASSGRLFNEQFF. The CDR3 DNA follows: TGTGCCAGCAGTGGAAGACTATTCAATGAGCAGTTCTTC.

Only a few counts were recorded for this clonotype. The gene calls are TRBV5-1 and TRBJ2-7; D is perhaps TRBD1 (6 bases). CDR3 length: 14 amino acids. V was cut by 1 base and J by 2 bases, with 10 bases left in between. Germline V gives CDR1 SGHRS, CDR2 YFSETQ. CDR3 protein: CASSLIGTTYEQYF. In DNA, the CDR3 is TGCGCCAGCAGCTTGATTGGGACAACCTACGAGCAGTACTTC.